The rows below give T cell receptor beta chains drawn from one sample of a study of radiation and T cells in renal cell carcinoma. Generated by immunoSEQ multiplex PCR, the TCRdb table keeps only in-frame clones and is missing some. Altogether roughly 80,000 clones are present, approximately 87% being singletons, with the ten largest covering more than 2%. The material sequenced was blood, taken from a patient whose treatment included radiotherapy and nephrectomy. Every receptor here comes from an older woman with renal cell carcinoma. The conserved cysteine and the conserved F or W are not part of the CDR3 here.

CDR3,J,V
ASSPGRETQY,TRBJ2-5,TRBV27
ASSRINEQF,TRBJ2-1,TRBV28
ASSLADRVQETQY,TRBJ2-5,TRBV5-1
ASRSGRGTEAF,TRBJ1-1,TRBV5-6
ASKIQQGEKLF,TRBJ1-4,TRBV19
ARSWRDGYNEQF,TRBJ2-1,TRBV5-3
ASSFRTYEQY,TRBJ2-7,TRBV28
ASSQQGQGTYNEQF,TRBJ2-1,TRBV4-1
ASSAKSYEQY,TRBJ2-7,TRBV2
ASSELEIGKNIQY,TRBJ2-4,TRBV2
ASSLERRGFDTQY,TRBJ2-3,TRBV28
ASSLGGKPYSNQPQH,TRBJ1-5,TRBV4-1
ATSRAGSGNTIY,TRBJ1-3,TRBV15
ASRAQTYEQY,TRBJ2-7,TRBV6-6
ASRDSATYEQY,TRBJ2-7,TRBV2
ASSGTGEGRRNTEAF,TRBJ1-1,TRBV9
ASSVRSEGFGANVLT,TRBJ2-6,TRBV5-1
ASSSLDKSYGYT,TRBJ1-2,TRBV7-2
ASSPGQGLREQY,TRBJ2-7,TRBV5-1
ASSVATRGYT,TRBJ1-2,TRBV9
ASSWGLAGDIQETQY,TRBJ2-5,TRBV5-1
ASSYSISGNYGYT,TRBJ1-2,TRBV6-5
ASSPTDRPYEQY,TRBJ2-7,TRBV18
ASSQDSGMRWNTEAF,TRBJ1-1,TRBV4-1
AWTYQGAVNTIY,TRBJ1-3,TRBV30
ASRELQGINTEAF,TRBJ1-1,TRBV6-5
ASSHSGGSGANVLT,TRBJ2-6,TRBV7-9
ASSERTGIPLEQY,TRBJ2-7,TRBV2
ASSLGPPSHYGYT,TRBJ1-2,TRBV27
ASSLATFVTDTQY,TRBJ2-3,TRBV7-2
ASSYSGQGSTEAF,TRBJ1-1,TRBV6-6
ASSLGGSGQAEAF,TRBJ1-1,TRBV7-3
ASTPGINYGYT,TRBJ1-2,TRBV6-5
ASSWNPGSTSYEQY,TRBJ2-7,TRBV11-2
ATSRDRRAGHEQY,TRBJ2-7,TRBV15
ASSFQGGDTEAF,TRBJ1-1,TRBV28
ASRGQVYGYT,TRBJ1-2,TRBV27
SIVQGSYGYT,TRBJ1-2,TRBV29-1
ASRRDRAYEQY,TRBJ2-7,TRBV5-1
ASSAQAAPSTDTQY,TRBJ2-3,TRBV9
ASSFNAGPGNTIY,TRBJ1-3,TRBV7-2